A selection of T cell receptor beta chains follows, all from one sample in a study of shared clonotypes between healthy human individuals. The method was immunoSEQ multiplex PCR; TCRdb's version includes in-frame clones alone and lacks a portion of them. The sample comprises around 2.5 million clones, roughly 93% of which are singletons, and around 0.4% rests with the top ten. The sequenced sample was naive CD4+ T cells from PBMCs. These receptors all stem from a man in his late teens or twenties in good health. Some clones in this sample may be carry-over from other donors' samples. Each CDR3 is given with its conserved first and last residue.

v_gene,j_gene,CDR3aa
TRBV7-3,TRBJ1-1,CASSLRWDTEAFF
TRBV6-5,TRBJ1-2,CASSPRSYAYGYTF
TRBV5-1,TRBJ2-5,CASSLGLAGGSLWGETQYF
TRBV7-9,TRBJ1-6,CASSLAMGSPLHF
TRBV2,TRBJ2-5,CASGGLAGVETQYF
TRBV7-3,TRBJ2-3,CASRFRDSTDTQYF
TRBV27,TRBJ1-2,CASSLLSGNYGYTF
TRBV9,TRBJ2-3,CASQPDGGGTDTQYF
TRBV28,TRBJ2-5,CASSSVETQYF
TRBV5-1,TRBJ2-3,CASSSQGARDTQYF
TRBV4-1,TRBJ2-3,CASSQPDRSSADTQYF
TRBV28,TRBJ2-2,CASSAVVPPGELFF
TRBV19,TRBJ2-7,CASSLNSAGRYEQYF
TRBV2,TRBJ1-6,CASSEAPSPLHF
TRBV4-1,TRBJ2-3,CASSQEGLADTDTQYF
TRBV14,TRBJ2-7,CASSPSRGYYEQYF
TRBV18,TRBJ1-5,CASSQQGPSNQPQHF
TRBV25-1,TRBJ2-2,CASTENTGELFF
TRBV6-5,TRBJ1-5,CASSPQGQLNQPQHF
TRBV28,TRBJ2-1,CASIESFGRVDNEQFF
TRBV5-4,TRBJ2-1,CASSSTTKAYNEQFF
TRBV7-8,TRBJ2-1,CASSPGGVSYNEQFF
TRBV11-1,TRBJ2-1,CASTATSSYNEQFF
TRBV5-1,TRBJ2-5,CASSQYPLGGQGMSQETQYF
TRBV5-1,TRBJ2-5,CASRQGLAGGGKTQYF
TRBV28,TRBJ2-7,CASGGGLVSSYEQYF
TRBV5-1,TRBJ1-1,CASSSGGGTEAFF
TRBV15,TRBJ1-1,CATSRDVGTEAFF
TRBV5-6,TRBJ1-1,CASSGGQNTEAFF
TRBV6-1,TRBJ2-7,CASSSGHPYEQYF
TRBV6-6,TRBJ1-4,CASSSHQGGIEKLFF
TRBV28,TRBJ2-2,CASRGIISANTGELFF
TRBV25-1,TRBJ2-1,CASSGITGGRDEQFF
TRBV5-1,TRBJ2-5,CASSPPWAGQETQYF
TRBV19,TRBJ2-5,CASSSQAGGRETQYF
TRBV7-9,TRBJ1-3,CASSSRRRNSGNTIYF
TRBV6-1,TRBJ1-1,CASSEPLMNTEAFF
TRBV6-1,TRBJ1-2,CASSEAYRQVDYGYTF
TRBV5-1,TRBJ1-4,CASSVFPATNEKLFF
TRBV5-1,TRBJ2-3,CASSEGVRTDTQYF
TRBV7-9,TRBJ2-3,CASSLEWGAEDTQYF
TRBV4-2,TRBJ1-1,CASSQEMVTLSPNTEAFF
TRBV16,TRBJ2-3,CASSQKSGDRDF
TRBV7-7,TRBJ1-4,CASSLTDRRNEKLFF
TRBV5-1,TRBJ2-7,CASNGAGEQYF
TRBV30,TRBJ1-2,CAWTHQWWSGYTF
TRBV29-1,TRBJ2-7,CSVGGKLFYEQYF
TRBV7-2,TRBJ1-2,CASSPGGGSYGYTF
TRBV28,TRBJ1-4,CASSLPDGRLFF
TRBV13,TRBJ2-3,CASSDRGSTDTQYF